Below, 4 T cell receptor beta chains from the same sample are listed, as sequenced in a study of OX40 agonist ivuxolimab in advanced cancers. Preparation of the library involved the immunoSEQ multiplex PCR assay. As stored in TCRdb, this immuneACCESS dataset retains in-frame rearrangements with V and J assigned. A fraction of the clones does not appear; measured against another copy, unresolved V genes explain less than half of the discrepancy, and the remainder lacks a known reason. For this sample the table gives more than 45,000 clones, of which about 81% were detected only once. 1% to 1.3% of the sample is taken by the ten largest. This specimen was CD4+ or CD8+ T cells sorted from blood, taken in a trial of the OX40 agonist ivuxolimab. Receptors originate from an adult with an advanced solid tumor such as melanoma, head and neck, liver or kidney cancer.

Only one count was recorded for this clone. The chain employs TRBV11-3 and TRBJ2-2; TRBD2 agrees at 7 bases. With V trimmed by 5 bases and J by 7 bases, 13 bases remained unmatched. CDR1 and CDR2 (germline): SGHNT, YENEEA. The CDR3 is made up of 16 amino acids. CDR3 sequence (DNA): TGTGCCAGCAGCCCAGTGACTGGGGAGGGCTTCGGGGAGCTGTTTTTT. Encoded protein: CASSPVTGEGFGELFF.

This clone has just a few counts. The chain combines TRBV7-3 with TRBJ2-2; D possibly corresponds to TRBD1 (5 bases). The CDR3 covers 14 residues. CDR1 is SGHTA and CDR2 is FQGTGA in the germline V gene. V gave up 4 bases and J gave up 1 base, with 7 bases separating them. The CDR3 is CASSSDRNTGELFF. The CDR3 nucleotides are TGTGCCAGCAGCTCCGACAGGAACACCGGGGAGCTGTTTTTT.

The chain is built from TRBV11-2 and TRBJ2-2; D unclear. Germline V gene sequence: CDR1 SGHAT, CDR2 FQNNGV. This CDR3 spans 14 amino acids. CDR3 bases: TGTGCATTATCCCGGGCCTCGAACACCGGGGAGCTGTTTTTT. Translation gives CALSRASNTGELFF. Filled out from reference TRBV11-2 and TRBJ2-2, the complete variable domain reads EAGVAQSPRYKIIEKRQSVAFWCNPISGHATLYWYQQILGQGPKLLIQFQNNGVVDDSQLPKDRFSAERLKGVDSTLKIQPAKLEDSAVYLCALSRASNTGELFFGEGSRLTVL.

V usage is TRBV7-2 and J usage is TRBJ1-3; D is unresolved. Germline V gives CDR1 SGHTA, CDR2 FQGNSA. The CDR3 sequence is 16 residues long. V dropped 4 bases and J dropped 3 bases, with 16 bases sitting between them. CDR3 DNA sequence: TGTGCCAGCAGCTCTAATAAGGACGGATATGGAAACACCATATATTTT. Protein: CASSSNKDGYGNTIYF.